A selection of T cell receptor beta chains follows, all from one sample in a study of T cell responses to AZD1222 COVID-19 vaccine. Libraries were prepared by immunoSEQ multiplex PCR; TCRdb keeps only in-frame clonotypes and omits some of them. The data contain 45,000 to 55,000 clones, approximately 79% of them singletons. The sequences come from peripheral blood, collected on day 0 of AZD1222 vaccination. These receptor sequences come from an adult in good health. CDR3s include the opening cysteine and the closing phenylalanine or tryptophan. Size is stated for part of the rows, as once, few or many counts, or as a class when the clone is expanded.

CDR3aa: CASSQARQRHEQYF
v_gene: TRBV14
abundance: .
j_gene: TRBJ2-7

CDR3aa: CASRGRTGNTGELFF
v_gene: TRBV19
abundance: once
j_gene: TRBJ2-2

CDR3aa: CAISEPGRTNYGYTF
v_gene: TRBV10-3
abundance: .
j_gene: TRBJ1-2

CDR3aa: CASSLDGGSSYEQYF
v_gene: TRBV5-5
abundance: .
j_gene: TRBJ2-7

CDR3aa: CASSPRTYEQYF
v_gene: TRBV3-1/TRBV3-2
abundance: .
j_gene: TRBJ2-7

CDR3aa: CASSLVGSYTQYF
v_gene: TRBV4-1
abundance: .
j_gene: TRBJ2-3

CDR3aa: CASSFRGGQEAFF
v_gene: TRBV12-3/TRBV12-4
abundance: .
j_gene: TRBJ1-1

CDR3aa: CASSRGRSSYNEQFF
v_gene: TRBV5-8
abundance: .
j_gene: TRBJ2-1

CDR3aa: CASSLGTGTGAGNTIYF
v_gene: TRBV7-6
abundance: .
j_gene: TRBJ1-3

CDR3aa: CASTPDSRELFF
v_gene: TRBV19
abundance: .
j_gene: TRBJ2-2

CDR3aa: CASSRLNYGYTF
v_gene: TRBV28
abundance: .
j_gene: TRBJ1-2

CDR3aa: CASSEAPGSGGYNEQFF
v_gene: TRBV6-1
abundance: .
j_gene: TRBJ2-1

CDR3aa: CASSLGGWGETQYF
v_gene: TRBV7-2
abundance: .
j_gene: TRBJ2-5

CDR3aa: CASSSSSRNYGYTF
v_gene: TRBV6-2/TRBV6-3
abundance: few
j_gene: TRBJ1-2

CDR3aa: CASSYVGDGYTF
v_gene: TRBV6-5
abundance: .
j_gene: TRBJ1-2

CDR3aa: CASSLRELVLHF
v_gene: TRBV21-1
abundance: .
j_gene: TRBJ1-6

CDR3aa: CAWSGGSGANVLTF
v_gene: TRBV30
abundance: .
j_gene: TRBJ2-6

CDR3aa: CASTLGPYNEQFF
v_gene: TRBV6-5
abundance: .
j_gene: TRBJ2-1

CDR3aa: CASSLTGADTQYF
v_gene: TRBV5-6
abundance: .
j_gene: TRBJ2-3

CDR3aa: CASSQERAGSTNEKLFF
v_gene: TRBV4-3
abundance: .
j_gene: TRBJ1-4

CDR3aa: CASSLGGEETQYF
v_gene: TRBV5-6
abundance: .
j_gene: TRBJ2-5

CDR3aa: CASSFLTGYEQYF
v_gene: TRBV27
abundance: few
j_gene: TRBJ2-7

CDR3aa: CSASVSTNEKLFF
v_gene: TRBV20-1
abundance: .
j_gene: TRBJ1-4

CDR3aa: CASSYEAGENTGELFF
v_gene: TRBV6-5
abundance: .
j_gene: TRBJ2-2

CDR3aa: CASSATGNTIYF
v_gene: TRBV9
abundance: once
j_gene: TRBJ1-3

CDR3aa: CASSGAGGLYNEQFF
v_gene: TRBV18
abundance: .
j_gene: TRBJ2-1

CDR3aa: CASSLLPAGEGVEQYF
v_gene: TRBV5-1
abundance: few
j_gene: TRBJ2-7

CDR3aa: CASSYSAGNNQPQHF
v_gene: TRBV6-5
abundance: few
j_gene: TRBJ1-5

CDR3aa: CASTPGGQLYNEQFF
v_gene: TRBV9
abundance: .
j_gene: TRBJ2-1

CDR3aa: CASSPGVSGEELFF
v_gene: TRBV18
abundance: .
j_gene: TRBJ1-4

CDR3aa: CASSNRQSSPLHF
v_gene: TRBV19
abundance: .
j_gene: TRBJ1-6

CDR3aa: CASSLAGRGRETQYF
v_gene: TRBV5-6
abundance: few
j_gene: TRBJ2-5

CDR3aa: CSVAGWDEQYF
v_gene: TRBV29-1
abundance: .
j_gene: TRBJ2-7

CDR3aa: CASSPGPSYEQYF
v_gene: TRBV18
abundance: .
j_gene: TRBJ2-7

CDR3aa: CASSFGPQGQGSPLHF
v_gene: TRBV7-8
abundance: .
j_gene: TRBJ1-6

CDR3aa: CASSESRTSGRHEQFF
v_gene: TRBV6-1
abundance: .
j_gene: TRBJ2-1

CDR3aa: CASSQVAGNSGNTIYF
v_gene: TRBV4-1
abundance: .
j_gene: TRBJ1-3

CDR3aa: CASSQDSVQGYYGYTF
v_gene: TRBV4-3
abundance: .
j_gene: TRBJ1-2

CDR3aa: CASSYREGGNTIYF
v_gene: TRBV6-5
abundance: .
j_gene: TRBJ1-3

CDR3aa: CASSLSGDPYEQYF
v_gene: TRBV5-1
abundance: .
j_gene: TRBJ2-7

CDR3aa: CASGGVSNYGYTF
v_gene: TRBV5-5
abundance: .
j_gene: TRBJ1-2

CDR3aa: CASSAQGANTEAFF
v_gene: TRBV7-3
abundance: .
j_gene: TRBJ1-1

CDR3aa: CASSENPVSPFRAKNIQYF
v_gene: TRBV2
abundance: .
j_gene: TRBJ2-4

CDR3aa: CASSLAPQGIRSPLHF
v_gene: TRBV5-6
abundance: .
j_gene: TRBJ1-6

CDR3aa: CASSSGNRGYEQYF
v_gene: TRBV6-2/TRBV6-3
abundance: .
j_gene: TRBJ2-7

CDR3aa: CASSPPPTSGGRKDRGYTF
v_gene: TRBV3-1/TRBV3-2
abundance: .
j_gene: TRBJ1-2

CDR3aa: CAWSLGIEQYF
v_gene: TRBV30
abundance: .
j_gene: TRBJ2-7

CDR3aa: CASSLTYEQYF
v_gene: TRBV2
abundance: medium-sized
j_gene: TRBJ2-7